This TCR beta chain was recovered during a study of shared clonotypes between healthy human individuals. Findings and limits, study-wide: Clonotypes not shared had lower generation probabilities than those common to all four donors. A limitation of the genetic and exposure-history diversity represented arose from few donors.

On this clone: Its antigen is as yet unknown.

CDR1 is MDHEN, CDR2 SYDVKM, per germline. CDR3 length: 15 amino acids. Losses at the gene ends were 6 bases for V and 3 bases for J; bases not matched to a gene: 8. Measured with immunoSEQ multiplex PCR; TCRdb has only the in-frame clones, and not every one. Among about 1.1 million clones listed, approximately 75% were seen once. The TCR was taken from a man aged 18 to 30 in good health. Some clones in this sample may be carry-over from other donors' samples. The sequencing input was memory CD4+ T cells from PBMCs. Subset reported: CD45RA-negative fraction. The V call is TRBV28, the J call TRBJ2-5, with 9 bases that match TRBD1. In DNA, the CDR3 is TGTGCCAGCAGCCACAGGGGGCTAGGGGAAGAGACCCAGTACTTC. Its protein product is CASSHRGLGEETQYF.